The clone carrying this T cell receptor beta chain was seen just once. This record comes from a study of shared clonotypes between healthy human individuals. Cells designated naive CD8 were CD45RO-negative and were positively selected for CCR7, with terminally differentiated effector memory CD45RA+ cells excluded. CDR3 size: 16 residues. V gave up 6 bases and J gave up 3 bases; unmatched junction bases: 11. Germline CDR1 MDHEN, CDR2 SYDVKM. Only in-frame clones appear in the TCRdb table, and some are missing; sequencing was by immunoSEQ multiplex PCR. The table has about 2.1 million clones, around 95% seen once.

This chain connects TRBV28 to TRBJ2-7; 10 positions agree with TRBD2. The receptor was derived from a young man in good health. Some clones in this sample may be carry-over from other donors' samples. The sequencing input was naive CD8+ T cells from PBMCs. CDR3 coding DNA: TGTGCCAGCAGACTCCCTCTAGCGGGGGACGACTACGAGCAGTACTTC. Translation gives CASRLPLAGDDYEQYF.